The 32 T cell receptor beta chains below come from one sample, sequenced in a study of CD8 T cells in Susac syndrome. It was with random hexamers that roughly 0.45 to 1 ug RNA was reverse transcribed. TCRdb itself ran the immunoSEQ multiplex PCR reads through MiXCR, one entry per CDR3 protein. The sample includes around 200,000 distinct CDR3 sequences, approximately 94% of them seen just once. The sequencing sample was made of CD4+ T cells from PBMCs. The receptors here all came from a human donor with multiple sclerosis.

The chain joins TRBV30 to TRBJ2-7; no clear D. V was shortened by 3 bases and J by 0 bases, with 9 bases between the two germline ends. CDR1 and CDR2 from the germline V gene are GTSNPN and SVGIG (reference sequence). The CDR3 consists of 13 residues. This chain's CDR3 is CAWSLESSYEQYF. Written as DNA, the CDR3 is TGTGCCTGGAGCCTCGAGAGCTCCTACGAGCAGTACTTC.

The V and J genes are TRBV5-1 and TRBJ2-1; D gene ambiguous. Germline CDR1 SGHRS, CDR2 YFSETQ. This CDR3 region has 15 residues. Trimming took 1 base from V and 5 from J, leaving 13 bases between them. In DNA, the CDR3 is TGCGCCAGCAGCTTGACCATCCCCGCCAACAATGAGCAGTTCTTC. As protein: CASSLTIPANNEQFF. The full variable domain, rest sourced from reference TRBV5-1 and TRBJ2-1, is KAGVTQTPRYLIKTRGQQVTLSCSPISGHRSVSWYQQTPGQGLQFLFEYFSETQRNKGNFPGRFSGRQFSNSRSEMNVSTLELGDSALYLCASSLTIPANNEQFFGPGTRLTVL.

V usage is TRBV10-2 and J usage is TRBJ1-2; D is perhaps TRBD1 (6 bases). Trimming left V 5 bases short and J 2 bases short, with 9 bases between. The CDR3 totals 13 residues. CDR1 and CDR2 from the germline V gene are WSHSY and SAAADI. The CDR3 coding sequence is TGCGCCAGCAGTACCGACAGGAACTATGGCTACACCTTC. This encodes CASSTDRNYGYTF.

This clonotype appeared once. V is TRBV20-1 and J is TRBJ1-6, with D maybe TRBD1 (6 bases). The CDR3 has 14 amino acids. Germline lookup yields CDR1 DFQATT and CDR2 SNEGSKA (reference sequence). Trimming left V 3 bases short and J 10 bases short, with 16 bases between. The CDR3 loop reads CSARETGFWSPLHF. CDR3 bases: TGCAGTGCTAGGGAGACAGGTTTTTGGTCACCCCTCCACTTT.

This chain connects TRBV12-3 or TRBV12-4 to TRBJ2-5; 9 positions match TRBD2. J gave up 5 bases and V 6 bases, and 13 bases lay outside the gene matches. This CDR3 is built from 16 residues. In DNA form, the CDR3 reads TGTGCCAGCAGCTATATAAGCGGGGGGCCCGGGGAGACCCAGTACTTC. This sequence encodes CASSYISGGPGETQYF.

V and J are TRBV28 and TRBJ1-2, with D possibly being TRBD1 (6 bases). The CDR3 consists of 13 residues. The V end was cut by 6 bases, the J end by 9 bases, with 17 bases between. CDR1 and CDR2 (germline): MDHEN, SYDVKM. The CDR3 region is CASSPRGGFRYTF. CDR3 sequence (DNA): TGTGCCAGCAGCCCCCGGGGGGGCTTTCGCTACACCTTC.

The rearrangement joins TRBV7-3 to TRBJ2-2; TRBD2 aligns across 9 bases. V shed 5 bases and J 1 base; nucleotides not matched to a gene: 5. The CDR3 length is 16 residues. Germline CDR1 is SGHTA and CDR2 is FQGTGA. CDR3 protein: CASSQRLAVNTGELFF. The CDR3 DNA reads as TGTGCCAGCAGCCAAAGACTAGCGGTGAACACCGGGGAGCTGTTTTTT. Filled out from reference TRBV7-3 and TRBJ2-2, the complete variable domain reads GAGVSQTPSNKVTEKGKYVELRCDPISGHTALYWYRQSLGQGPEFLIYFQGTGAADDSGLPNDRFFAVRPEGSVSTLKIQRTERGDSAVYLCASSQRLAVNTGELFFGEGSRLTVL.

CDR3 amino acids: CAWSYGWSPLHF. In nucleotides, the CDR3 is TGTGCCTGGAGTTATGGGTGGTCACCCCTCCACTTT. The rearrangement uses TRBV30 and TRBJ1-6; D gene ambiguous. This CDR3 is 12 amino acids long. Germline CDR1 is GTSNPN and CDR2 is SVGIG (reference sequence). V lost 2 bases to trimming and J lost 10 bases, with 9 bases between them.

The chain couples TRBV4-1 to TRBJ1-6; D is ambiguous. The CDR3 contains 16 residues. Trimming pared 2 bases from V and 9 bases from J, leaving 17 bases between. The V gene's germline CDR1 is MGHRA and CDR2 YSYEKL. CDR3 residues: CASSQKMAQWSSPLHF. For the CDR3, the DNA is TGCGCCAGCAGCCAAAAAATGGCCCAGTGGTCTTCACCCCTCCACTTT.

This rearrangement joins TRBV6-5 to TRBJ1-2; possible D gene TRBD1, 6 bases. The CDR3 totals 13 residues. Looked up from germline, CDR1 is MNHEY and CDR2 is SVGAGI. Trimming left V 6 bases short and J 3 bases short, with 11 bases between. As DNA, the CDR3 is TGTGCCAGCAGAGGGGGGTACTACTATGGCTACACCTTC. Residues: CASRGGYYYGYTF.

This clonotype was picked up one time. The chain is built from TRBV7-2 and TRBJ2-7, with D perhaps matching TRBD1 (5 bases). Trimming removed 5 bases from V and 6 bases from J, with 17 bases in between. The CDR3 consists of 14 residues. CDR1 and CDR2 from the germline V gene are SGHTA and FQGNSA. CDR3 bases: TGTGCCAGCAGCAGCCAGGGTGCGAAAAGCGAGCAGTACTTC. Protein product: CASSSQGAKSEQYF. Together with reference TRBV7-2 and TRBJ2-7, the CDR3 gives the full variable domain: GAGVSQSPSNKVTEKGKDVELRCDPISGHTALYWYRQSLGQGLEFLIYFQGNSAPDKSGLPSDRFSAERTGGSVSTLTIQRTQQEDSAVYLCASSSQGAKSEQYFGPGTRLTVT.

The CDR3 reads CSASPTSGVYNEQFF. The CDR3 DNA sequence: TGCAGTGCTAGTCCGACTAGCGGGGTCTACAATGAGCAGTTCTTC. The J gene is TRBJ2-1, the V gene TRBV20-1; 11 bases map to TRBD2. CDR3 length: 15 amino acids. Germline values: CDR1 DFQATT, CDR2 SNEGSKA (reference sequence). Losses at the gene ends were 3 bases for V and 3 bases for J; bases not matched to a gene: 4.

The chain is built from TRBV6-6 and TRBJ2-5; D gene unclear. The CDR3 extends over 14 amino acids. V was clipped by 1 base and J by 5 bases, with 11 bases between them. Germline V CDR1 and CDR2: MNHNY, SVGAGI (reference sequence). The CDR3 sequence: CASSYLSTRETQYF. Written as DNA, the CDR3 is TGTGCCAGCAGTTACTTGTCAACTCGGGAGACCCAGTACTTC.

The chain links TRBV25-1 to TRBJ2-3, with 10 nucleotides matching TRBD2. Germline loops: CDR1 MGHDK, CDR2 SYGVNS. The ends lost 5 bases at V and 4 bases at J; junction bases unmatched: 9. This CDR3 is built from 16 residues. For the CDR3, the DNA is TGTGCCAGCAGTAATCTAGCGGGGGAGTCGGCAGATACGCAGTATTTT. This codes for CASSNLAGESADTQYF.

This chain uses TRBV7-9 with TRBJ1-3; 7 bases align to TRBD1. The CDR3 covers 14 residues. V was pared by 2 bases and J by 4 bases, with 2 bases of the junction left unmatched. Germline V CDR1 and CDR2: SEHNR, FQNEAQ (reference sequence). CDR3 protein: CASSLTGAGNTIYF. CDR3 nucleotide sequence: TGTGCCAGCAGCTTAACAGGGGCAGGAAACACCATATATTTT.

This clonotype appeared once. The chain joins TRBV30 to TRBJ2-7; weak D call: TRBD2 (5 bases). CDR1 and CDR2 (germline): GTSNPN, SVGIG (reference sequence). The CDR3 sequence is 13 residues long. Between the trimmed V and J ends, which lost 1 base and 2 bases, there was a span of 9 bases. The CDR3: CAWSGTDPYEQYF. The CDR3 coding sequence is TGTGCCTGGAGTGGGACTGACCCCTACGAGCAGTACTTC.

The rearrangement links TRBV3-1 to TRBJ2-5, with a weak D call TRBD1 (5 bases). The V end was cut by 2 bases, the J end by 2 bases, with 12 bases between. The CDR3 length is 15 residues. CDR1 LGHDT and CDR2 YNNKEL come from the germline V gene (reference sequence). CDR3 coding DNA: TGTGCCAGCAGCCAAAGGGGCGGATTACAAGAGACCCAGTACTTC. Translating it yields CASSQRGGLQETQYF.

The genes are TRBV2 and TRBJ2-2, with TRBD2 matching 8 bases. V shed 8 bases, J shed 4 bases, and the junction held 6 bases outside the gene matches. Looked up from germline, CDR1 is SNHLY and CDR2 is FYNNEI. CDR3 length: 14 residues. The CDR3 DNA reads as TGTGCCAGCCTAGCGGGTGATATCACCGGGGAGCTGTTTTTT. It encodes CASLAGDITGELFF.

The chain uses TRBV29-1 and TRBJ2-5; D may be TRBD1 or TRBD2 (5 bases each). This CDR3 comprises 13 residues. Trimming removed 7 bases at V and 2 bases at J, with 14 bases between. Germline CDR1 and CDR2: SQVTM and ANQGSEA. The CDR3 sequence is CSGGRHAQETQYF. CDR3 nucleotides: TGCAGCGGGGGACGACATGCACAAGAGACCCAGTACTTC.

The chain recombines TRBV4-1 with TRBJ1-2; D is perhaps TRBD1 (6 bases). Trimming took off 1 base at V and 7 bases at J, with 16 bases between the two ends. This CDR3 region has 15 residues. The germline V gene has CDR1 MGHRA and CDR2 YSYEKL. DNA of the CDR3: TGCGCCAGCAGCCAAGCAGGGGCCGCTTCGGGTGGCTACACCTTC. Encoded protein: CASSQAGAASGGYTF.

V usage is TRBV6-2 or TRBV6-3 and J usage is TRBJ2-3; TRBD2 matches at 8 bases. The V gene's germline CDR1 is MNHEY and CDR2 SVGEGT. V was pared by 6 bases and J by 2 bases, with 10 bases of the junction left unmatched. CDR3 length: 16 amino acids. CDR3 residues: CASSRRGRGDTDTQYF. CDR3 in DNA: TGTGCCAGCAGCCGAAGAGGGCGGGGGGACACAGATACGCAGTATTTT.

This chain links TRBV6-2 or TRBV6-3 with TRBJ2-2; no clear D gene. There are 13 residues in the CDR3. V was clipped by 5 bases and J by 6 bases, with 10 bases between them. The germline V gene encodes CDR1 MNHEY and CDR2 SVGEGT. CDR3 DNA: TGTGCCAGCAGTCCAGTGCTGGCCGGGGAGCTGTTTTTT. Translating gives CASSPVLAGELFF.

This chain joins TRBV7-8 and TRBJ2-3, with D possibly TRBD1 on 5 matching bases. Germline V gives CDR1 SGHVS, CDR2 FQNEAQ. The germline V and J ends were trimmed by 5 bases and 1 base, with 16 bases remaining between them. This CDR3 has 16 amino acids. The CDR3 DNA sequence: TGTGCCAGCAGCGGACCAGGGCGGCCGGGCACAGATACGCAGTATTTT. Amino acid sequence: CASSGPGRPGTDTQYF.

This chain uses TRBV20-1 with TRBJ1-3; tentatively, D is TRBD1 (5 bases). The CDR3 consists of 12 residues. The V gene's germline CDR1 is DFQATT and CDR2 SNEGSKA (reference sequence). V was shortened by 3 bases and J by 4 bases, with 7 bases between the two germline ends. CDR3 sequence reads: CSASGGGNTIYF. In DNA, the CDR3 is TGCAGTGCTAGTGGGGGAGGAAACACCATATATTTT.

The chain uses TRBV7-9 and TRBJ2-1; D might be TRBD1 (6 bases). The CDR3 extends over 13 amino acids. Deletions cut 4 bases from V and 5 bases from J, with 9 bases between. CDR1 and CDR2 (germline): SEHNR, FQNEAQ (reference sequence). The CDR3 region has the DNA TGTGCCAGCAGCTGGGGGCCCAACAATGAGCAGTTCTTC. This sequence encodes CASSWGPNNEQFF.

The chain links TRBV6-2 or TRBV6-3 to TRBJ2-7; the D gene is possibly TRBD1 (6 bases). V was cut by 2 bases and J by 5 bases, with 13 bases left in between. The CDR3 is made up of 14 amino acids. Germline values: CDR1 MNHEY, CDR2 SVGEGT. CDR3 residues: CASSYSQGSNEQYF. The CDR3 DNA is TGTGCCAGCAGTTACAGTCAGGGGTCCAACGAGCAGTACTTC.

This chain uses TRBV7-3 with TRBJ2-3; TRBD2 matches 7 bases. Trimming removed 5 bases from V and 2 bases from J; junction bases left unmatched: 4. The CDR3 runs 14 residues. Germline V gives CDR1 SGHTA, CDR2 FQGTGA. The CDR3 DNA sequence: TGTGCCAGCAGCGCCGGGACTATCACAGATACGCAGTATTTT. It translates to CASSAGTITDTQYF.

The CDR3 region has the DNA TGTGCCAGCAGCGACCCCGGAGGGCATTACGAGCAGTACTTC. Its protein product is CASSDPGGHYEQYF. V is TRBV3-1 and J is TRBJ2-7; a possible D gene is TRBD2 (6 bases). The germline V and J ends were trimmed by 5 bases and 4 bases, with 15 bases remaining between them. Germline V CDR1 and CDR2: LGHDT, YNNKEL (reference sequence). This CDR3 is built from 14 residues.

V usage is TRBV20-1 and J usage is TRBJ1-2; unclear D gene. CDR3 length: 13 amino acids. The germline V and J ends were trimmed by 1 base and 7 bases, with 13 bases remaining between them. CDR1 DFQATT and CDR2 SNEGSKA come from the germline V gene (reference sequence). In DNA form, the CDR3 reads TGCAGTGCTAGAGTAGGCGGTCGGGCTGGCTACACCTTC. Amino acids: CSARVGGRAGYTF.

Details on this clonotype: Its ends do not fully match the called genes, so a read error is possible. The chain recombines TRBV12-3 or TRBV12-4 with TRBJ2-3, with 8 bases fitting TRBD2. This CDR3 comprises 11 residues. The CDR3 loop reads CASSLAGAQYF. CDR3 bases: TGTGCCAGCAGTCTAGCGGGCGCGCAGTATTTT.

The DNA for the CDR3 is TGCAGTGCTAGGAGGGGACAGGGAATGCACATTCAGTACTTC. Protein product: CSARRGQGMHIQYF. The chain employs TRBV20-1 and TRBJ2-4, with 9 bases that match TRBD1. Germline values: CDR1 DFQATT, CDR2 SNEGSKA (reference sequence). This CDR3 region has 14 residues. The trim removed 3 bases at V and 8 bases at J, leaving 8 bases unmatched.

The J gene is TRBJ2-3, the V gene TRBV11-2; no reliable D call. Germline V gene data show CDR1 as SGHAT and CDR2 as FQNNGV. Trimming removed 0 bases at V and 6 bases at J, with 7 bases between. This CDR3 comprises 13 residues. The DNA for the CDR3 is TGTGCCAGCAGCTTAGAGACCCGTGATACGCAGTATTTT. Encoded protein: CASSLETRDTQYF.